This T cell receptor beta chain was recorded in a study of OX40 agonist ivuxolimab in advanced cancers. Background on the whole study: Ivuxolimab was an agonistic, fully human IgG2 monoclonal antibody directed against OX40 (CD134), a costimulatory receptor. Intravenous ivuxolimab was administered to patients every 2 weeks at six dose levels: 0.01, 0.1, 0.3, 1.5, 3 and 10 mg/kg. Of the roughly 51 dose-escalation patients, hepatocellular carcinoma was present in about 20, melanoma in approximately 15, renal cell carcinoma in 9 and head and neck cancer in 9. Peripheral TCRbeta sequencing aimed to test whether ivuxolimab altered TCR sequence diversity and caused clonal T-cell expansion. In the dose-escalation cohort, more than 75% of patients were male, and the mean age was around 60 years, with a range of about 20 to 90. Partial responses were achieved by three dose-escalation patients, of whom one had hepatocellular carcinoma and two had cutaneous melanoma. The paper covers the monotherapy dose-escalation part of the phase I ivuxolimab trial, which included N of about 50 patients. Prior anti-PD-1, anti-PD-L1 or anti-CTLA-4 therapy was permitted, and about two fifths of dose-escalation patients had received checkpoint inhibitors.

The trial excluded patients who had a history of autoimmune disease or who were on systemic immunosuppression. Peripheral blood for TCR sequencing was collected from all dose cohorts at baseline, on cycle 4 day 1, and on cycle 7 day 1. Samples came from an open-label, multicenter, first-in-human phase I dose-escalation trial of ivuxolimab. The trial enrolled adults with locally advanced or metastatic head and neck squamous cell, hepatocellular, melanoma or renal cell carcinoma. CD4+ and CD8+ T cells were sorted separately from peripheral blood before TCR sequencing. For sequencing of the TCRbeta CDR3 region, genomic DNA was extracted from the sorted cells. The immunoSEQ Assay was used to sequence the TCRbeta CDR3 regions. In its TCRdb copy, this immuneACCESS table keeps in-frame sequences only and misses some clones. Where compared with another copy, unresolved V genes explain less than half of these, and the others have no known cause. In all, the sample holds about 15,000 clones, and about 81% of those were seen once. The ten top clones hold 41% of the sample.

The study at large found these results: After ivuxolimab, more expanded clones were found on average in CD8+ T cells than in CD4+ T cells. At doses of 0.1 to 3.0 mg/kg, clonal expansion of both CD4+ and CD8+ blood T cells was observed from baseline to week 6. Antigen specificity was not determined for the clonally expanded peripheral T cells. Low levels of normalized T-cell clonal expansion were also seen in some patients who did not respond. In the 0.1-3.0 mg/kg groups, partial responders were among the patients with the lowest normalized peripheral clonal expansion, particularly in CD8+ T cells.

As regards this clone: Its binding antigen is unknown. The record has no base qualities; no much larger clone is one base away.

Per the germline V gene, SNHLY is the CDR1 and FYNNEI is the CDR2. V is cut back by 6 bases and J by 9 bases, with 7 bases in the junction unmatched. The CDR3 runs 14 residues from the cysteine to the phenylalanine. The sequence is cut down to CDR3 DNA, 42 bases in frame from base 1. The sample in question was CD4+ or CD8+ T cells sorted from blood, obtained in a trial of the OX40 agonist ivuxolimab. The sequence joins TRBV2 to TRBJ1-6; TRBD1 fits 8 bases in the junction. The receptor was derived from an adult with an advanced solid tumor such as melanoma, head and neck, liver or kidney cancer. Here is the DNA: TGTGCCAGCAGGGGGATTACAGGGGGTTCACCCCTCCACTTT. This yields the protein CASRGITGGSPLHF.